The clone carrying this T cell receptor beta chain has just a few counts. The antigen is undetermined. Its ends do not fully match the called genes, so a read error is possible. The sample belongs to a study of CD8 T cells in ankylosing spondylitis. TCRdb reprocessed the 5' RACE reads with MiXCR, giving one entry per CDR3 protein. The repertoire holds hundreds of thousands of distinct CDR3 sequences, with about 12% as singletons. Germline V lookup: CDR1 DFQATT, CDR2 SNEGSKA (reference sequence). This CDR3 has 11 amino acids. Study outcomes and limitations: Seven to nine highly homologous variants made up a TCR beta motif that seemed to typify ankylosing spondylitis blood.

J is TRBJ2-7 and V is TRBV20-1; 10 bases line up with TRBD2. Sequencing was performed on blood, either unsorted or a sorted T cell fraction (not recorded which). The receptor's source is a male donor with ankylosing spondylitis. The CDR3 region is CSARLSGRSNF. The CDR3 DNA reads TGCAGTGCTAGACTTAGCGGGAGGTCCAACTTC.